These 24 T cell receptor beta chains were sequenced from one sample in a study of blood T cell repertoires in COVID-19. The protocol was immunoSEQ multiplex PCR, while the TCRdb copy is restricted to in-frame clones and leaves out a portion. The sample consists of about 160,000 clones, 80% of them appearing once. Sample: PBMCs or T cells enriched from blood (not recorded which). The origin of the receptors is a woman aged 60-75 years who had recovered from COVID-19.

The rearrangement uses TRBV7-9 and TRBJ2-1, with D perhaps matching TRBD2 (7 bases). From germline, CDR1 is SEHNR and CDR2 FQNEAQ (reference sequence). The CDR3 totals 16 residues. Trimming pared 0 bases from V and 2 bases from J, leaving 11 bases between. CDR3 residues: CASSLAGGPPYNEQFF. CDR3 coding DNA: TGTGCCAGCAGCTTAGCGGGGGGGCCACCCTACAATGAGCAGTTCTTC. Full variable domain (remainder filled in from reference TRBV7-9 and TRBJ2-1): DTGVSQNPRHKITKRGQNVTFRCDPISEHNRLYWYRQTLGQGPEFLTYFQNEAQLEKSRLLSDRFSAERPKGSFSTLEIQRTEQGDSAMYLCASSLAGGPPYNEQFFGPGTRLTVL.

The V and J genes are TRBV29-1 and TRBJ2-2, with D possibly being TRBD1 (6 bases). Between the trimmed V and J ends, which lost 6 bases and 7 bases, there was a span of 18 bases. Germline CDR1 and CDR2: SQVTM and ANQGSEA. This CDR3 is built from 14 residues. CDR3 coding DNA: TGCAGCGTAACCTATCAGGGGTTTGGCGGGGAGCTGTTTTTT. Its translation is CSVTYQGFGGELFF.

The chain is built from TRBV12-5 and TRBJ2-5; 11 bases agree with TRBD2. With V trimmed by 2 bases and J by 2 bases, 4 bases remained unmatched. This CDR3 has 16 amino acids. Per germline, CDR1 LGHNT and CDR2 FRNRAP. The chain's CDR3 is CASGLRGTSGQETQYF. CDR3 in DNA: TGTGCTAGTGGTTTGAGAGGGACTAGCGGTCAAGAGACCCAGTACTTC.

The chain links TRBV7-2 to TRBJ2-7; D remains ambiguous. The V gene lost 0 bases and the J gene lost 0 bases, with 9 bases spanning the gap. This CDR3 spans 15 amino acids. CDR1 SGHTA and CDR2 FQGNSA come from the germline V gene. CDR3 bases: TGTGCCAGCAGCTTAGCGGTGGCTGTCTCCTACGAGCAGTACTTC. Translated, it gives CASSLAVAVSYEQYF.

The chain combines TRBV27 with TRBJ1-2; D is ambiguous. The CDR3 is 13 residues long. V shed 6 bases and J shed 8 bases, with 16 bases lying between them. Per the germline V gene, CDR1 is MNHEY and CDR2 is SMNVEV (reference sequence). CDR3 nucleotide sequence: TGTGCCAGCAGCCTACTCGGGGATGGCGGCTACACCTTC. Protein product: CASSLLGDGGYTF.

This rearrangement joins TRBV5-1 to TRBJ2-7, with TRBD2 matching over 8 bases. The germline V gene has CDR1 SGHRS and CDR2 YFSETQ. Losses at the gene ends were 0 bases for V and 3 bases for J; bases not matched to a gene: 8. The CDR3 extends over 16 amino acids. CDR3 nucleotide sequence: TGCGCCAGCAGCTTGGTTGGGCGGGGGGACCACTACGAGCAGTACTTC. This gives the protein CASSLVGRGDHYEQYF.

This clone was counted a few times. The chain joins TRBV30 to TRBJ2-5, with D possibly matching TRBD2 (6 bases). This CDR3 contains 14 residues. Germline V gene sequence: CDR1 GTSNPN, CDR2 SVGIG (reference sequence). Trimming shortened V by 4 bases and J by 4 bases, and 16 bases separated the two germline ends. CDR3 protein: CAWTKPGVSETQYF. The CDR3 DNA reads as TGTGCCTGGACGAAACCGGGGGTATCAGAGACCCAGTACTTC.

The CDR3 coding sequence is TGCGCCAGCAGCGGTATCGGGGTTCATGAGCAGTTCTTC. It translates to CASSGIGVHEQFF. V and J are TRBV5-1 and TRBJ2-1; D may be TRBD2 (5 bases). Germline V gene lookup returns CDR1 SGHRS and CDR2 YFSETQ. V lost 4 bases to trimming and J lost 8 bases, with 13 bases between them. The CDR3 has 13 residues.

The CDR3 coding sequence is TGTGCCAGCAGCGTAGAGGGGACTGGAAACACCATATATTTT. Translating gives CASSVEGTGNTIYF. The chain employs TRBV9 and TRBJ1-3; possible D gene TRBD1, 5 bases. Trimming removed 0 bases from V and 2 bases from J, with 6 bases in between. The CDR3 spans 14 residues. Germline values: CDR1 SGDLS, CDR2 YYNGEE. Full variable domain (remainder filled in from reference TRBV9 and TRBJ1-3): DSGVTQTPKHLITATGQRVTLRCSPRSGDLSVYWYQQSLDQGLQFLIQYYNGEERAKGNILERFSAQQFPDLHSELNLSSLELGDSALYFCASSVEGTGNTIYFGEGSWLTVV.

The chain recombines TRBV25-1 with TRBJ1-6; D ambiguous. Germline lookup yields CDR1 MGHDK and CDR2 SYGVNS. The CDR3 has 15 amino acids. Trimming shortened V by 6 bases and J by 5 bases, and 14 bases separated the two germline ends. The CDR3 bases are TGTGCCAGCAGCCGACCGGGAAACGATAATTCACCCCTCCACTTT. Its protein product is CASSRPGNDNSPLHF.

Points on this clone: Other nucleotide sequences in the sample specify the same CDR3. V is TRBV19 and J is TRBJ2-3; the D gene is possibly TRBD2 (7 bases). V lost 1 base, J lost 6 bases, and 14 bases lay in between. Germline values: CDR1 LNHDA, CDR2 SQIVND (reference sequence). The CDR3 extends over 15 amino acids. The CDR3 protein is CASSIASGGRDTQYF. In DNA, the CDR3 is TGTGCCAGTAGTATAGCGTCGGGGGGCAGGGATACGCAGTATTTT.

The rearrangement links TRBV7-2 to TRBJ2-7, with TRBD2 as a possible D gene (6 bases). The CDR3 has 16 amino acids. CDR1 SGHTA and CDR2 FQGNSA come from the germline V gene. Trimming pared 2 bases from V and 7 bases from J, leaving 21 bases between. The CDR3 loop is CASSLTPGKIGGEQYF. The DNA of the CDR3 is TGTGCCAGCAGCTTAACTCCGGGAAAGATTGGGGGGGAGCAGTACTTC. The full variable domain, rest sourced from reference TRBV7-2 and TRBJ2-7, is GAGVSQSPSNKVTEKGKDVELRCDPISGHTALYWYRQSLGQGLEFLIYFQGNSAPDKSGLPSDRFSAERTGGSVSTLTIQRTQQEDSAVYLCASSLTPGKIGGEQYFGPGTRLTVT.

The chain is built from TRBV6-5 and TRBJ2-7, with D perhaps TRBD2 (7 bases). V was trimmed by 2 bases and J by 9 bases, leaving 11 bases between them. The CDR3 spans 12 residues. The V gene's germline CDR1 is MNHEY and CDR2 SVGAGI. CDR3 sequence: CASSYGGARQYF. In DNA, the CDR3 is TGTGCCAGCAGTTACGGGGGGGCAAGGCAGTACTTC.

The J gene is TRBJ2-7, the V gene TRBV12-3 or TRBV12-4; 11 nucleotides align to TRBD2. V trimming: 8 bases; J trimming: 7 bases; junction bases outside the gene matches: 4. The CDR3 has 12 residues. CDR3 residues: CASGTSGREQYF. For the CDR3, the DNA is TGTGCCAGCGGGACTAGCGGACGTGAGCAGTACTTC.

The chain joins TRBV5-6 to TRBJ1-6, with D perhaps TRBD1 (5 bases). This CDR3 has 14 amino acids. CDR1 SGHDT and CDR2 YYEEEE come from the germline V gene. Trimming pared 0 bases from V and 10 bases from J, leaving 11 bases between. The CDR3 DNA reads TGTGCCAGCAGCTTGGGGCAGGGTAGCTCACCCCTCCACTTT. It specifies CASSLGQGSSPLHF. Looking up the rest from reference TRBV5-6 and TRBJ1-6 gives the full variable domain: DAGVTQSPTHLIKTRGQQVTLRCSPKSGHDTVSWYQQALGQGPQFIFQYYEEEERQRGNFPDRFSGHQFPNYSSELNVNALLLGDSALYLCASSLGQGSSPLHFGNGTRLTVT.

This clone was seen only once. The chain couples TRBV5-4 to TRBJ2-7, with D unclear. The V and J ends lost 4 bases and 0 bases respectively, with 8 bases between them. The length of the CDR3 is 13 residues. The germline V gene encodes CDR1 SGHNT and CDR2 YYREEE (reference sequence). CDR3 region: CASSDRSSYEQYF. As DNA, the CDR3 is TGTGCCAGCAGCGATCGGAGCTCCTACGAGCAGTACTTC.

The chain employs TRBV5-1 and TRBJ1-1; 7 positions match TRBD1. This CDR3 spans 14 amino acids. V lost 5 bases and J lost 1; bases outside the gene matches: 5. From germline, CDR1 is SGHRS and CDR2 YFSETQ. The DNA of the CDR3 is TGCGCCAGCAGACCAGGGGACAGGAACACTGAAGCTTTCTTT. Translating it yields CASRPGDRNTEAFF.

The chain links TRBV11-3 to TRBJ1-5; D is possibly TRBD1 (6 bases). V was cut by 8 bases and J by 2 bases, with 16 bases left in between. Germline CDR1 is SGHNT and CDR2 is YENEEA. CDR3 length: 15 amino acids. The CDR3 loop is CASPKGGRRNQPQHF. The CDR3 nucleotides are TGTGCCAGCCCAAAGGGGGGGAGGCGCAATCAGCCCCAGCATTTT.

This clone was seen a handful of times. V and J are TRBV29-1 and TRBJ1-1; 9 bases are shared with TRBD1. The J segment lost 2 bases and the V segment lost 6 bases, leaving 13 bases of the junction unmatched. The CDR3 length is 16 residues. From germline, CDR1 is SQVTM and CDR2 ANQGSEA. The CDR3 reads CSVAWSPGQGNTEAFF. CDR3 coding DNA: TGCAGCGTCGCGTGGTCACCGGGACAGGGCAACACTGAAGCTTTCTTT.

The CDR3 protein is CASSELRAGDEKLFF. The CDR3 DNA is TGTGCCAGCAGTGAATTGCGGGCCGGGGATGAAAAACTGTTTTTT. The chain links TRBV25-1 to TRBJ1-4; D gene uncertain. Germline CDR1 and CDR2: MGHDK and SYGVNS. V dropped 1 base and J dropped 6 bases, with 12 bases sitting between them. The CDR3 length is 15 residues.

V and J are TRBV7-2 and TRBJ2-2; TRBD2 matches 14 bases. Germline lookup yields CDR1 SGHTA and CDR2 FQGNSA. The CDR3 extends over 17 amino acids. V lost 3 bases, J lost 9 bases, and 9 bases stayed unmatched. CDR3 protein: CASSLAGLAGARRELFF. In DNA, the CDR3 is TGTGCCAGCAGCTTGGCGGGACTAGCGGGGGCCCGCAGGGAGCTGTTTTTT.

A few counts support this clone. The chain recombines TRBV24-1 with TRBJ1-1; 7 bases match TRBD1. The CDR3 length is 14 residues. Germline V gene sequence: CDR1 KGHDR, CDR2 SFDVKD. With V trimmed by 3 bases and J by 2 bases, 2 bases remained unmatched. CDR3 in amino acids: CATSDDRENTEAFF. In nucleotides, the CDR3 is TGTGCCACCAGTGATGACAGGGAAAACACTGAAGCTTTCTTT.

This rearrangement joins TRBV18 to TRBJ1-2; D perhaps matches TRBD1 (5 bases). This CDR3 has 12 residues. V gave up 6 bases and J gave up 6 bases, with 11 bases separating them. The germline V gene has CDR1 KGHSH and CDR2 LQKENI. The CDR3: CASSARADGYTF. CDR3 nucleotide sequence: TGTGCCAGCTCGGCCAGGGCGGATGGCTACACCTTC.

The V and J genes are TRBV7-2 and TRBJ2-6, with 7 bases that match TRBD2. The CDR3 has 16 residues. Per germline, CDR1 SGHTA and CDR2 FQGNSA. Losses at the gene ends were 4 bases for V and 4 bases for J; bases not matched to a gene: 7. For the CDR3, the DNA is TGTGCCAGCAGCTCCCAGACTAGCCCCGGGGCCAACGTCCTGACTTTC. Its protein is CASSSQTSPGANVLTF. Combining the CDR3 with reference TRBV7-2 and TRBJ2-6 gives the whole variable domain GAGVSQSPSNKVTEKGKDVELRCDPISGHTALYWYRQSLGQGLEFLIYFQGNSAPDKSGLPSDRFSAERTGGSVSTLTIQRTQQEDSAVYLCASSSQTSPGANVLTFGAGSRLTVL.